The 3 T cell receptor beta chains presented below share a single source sample, sequenced in a study of T cell responses to AZD1222 COVID-19 vaccine (dated by TCRdb to the early 2020s). The library was built by means of the immunoSEQ multiplex PCR assay. Held by TCRdb, this immuneACCESS table contains in-frame sequences only and omits some clones. Under half of the omission traces to an unresolved V gene where checked; the cause of the rest is unknown. This sample is represented by tens of thousands of clones; under 90% of them were singletons. Jointly, the top ten make up over 1% of the sample. The meaning of the sample's time point label: baseline before first vaccination. The sequenced sample was peripheral blood, obtained on day 0 of AZD1222 vaccination. These receptors were collected from an adult in good health.

The chain carries TRBV24-1 and TRBJ2-3, with 9 bases fitting TRBD2. This CDR3 has 16 residues. The germline CDR1 and CDR2 sequences are KGHDR and SFDVKD. V trimming: 4 bases; J trimming: 5 bases; junction bases outside the gene matches: 9. In DNA, the CDR3 is TGTGCCACCAGTGAGGCGGGAGGGCCAAGTATAGATACGCAGTATTTT. It encodes CATSEAGGPSIDTQYF.

This clone was found once. The V and J genes are TRBV3-1 (or the pseudogene TRBV3-2) and TRBJ1-1; D remains ambiguous. This CDR3 spans 15 amino acids. Germline V CDR1 and CDR2: LGHDT, YNNKEL (reference sequence). V lost 0 bases and J 3 bases, leaving 11 bases between the germline ends. CDR3 in amino acids: CASSQELGRDTEAFF. Here the CDR3 DNA reads TGTGCCAGCAGCCAAGAACTCGGGAGGGACACTGAAGCTTTCTTT.

This clone was seen only a few times. Written as DNA, the CDR3 is TGTGCCAGCTCACCACCGGCCTATGGCTACACCTTC. It translates to CASSPPAYGYTF. V gene TRBV18 combines with J gene TRBJ1-2; D call uncertain. This CDR3 is 12 amino acids long. Germline V gene lookup returns CDR1 KGHSH and CDR2 LQKENI. V was cut by 0 bases and J by 4 bases, with 3 bases left in between.